A selection of T cell receptor beta chains follows, all from one sample in a study of T and B cells in COVID-19 patients. Each CDR3 protein is one row after TCRdb ran MiXCR on the multiplex PCR reads. The sample records 4,000 to 5,000 distinct CDR3 sequences, about 22% being singletons. Sequencing was done on a sample of blood. The receptors were gathered from a human donor with active COVID-19. The CDR3 runs from the conserved cysteine through the conserved F or W. The order of the fields is clone size, J gene, D gene, V gene, CDR3 DNA, CDR3 protein. D genes are given only for firm matches. Rows may omit the clone size; those that give it use once, few, many or a size class.

abundance: medium-sized
j_gene: TRBJ2-4
d_gene: -
v_gene: TRBV18
CDR3nt: TGTGCCAGCTCACCACCGGAGGCGAACATTCAGTACTTC
CDR3aa: CASSPPEANIQYF

abundance: many
j_gene: TRBJ2-2
d_gene: TRBD2
v_gene: TRBV5-1
CDR3nt: TGCGCCAGCAGCTTGGAGCCAGCGGGAGGCACCGGGGAGCTGTTTTTT
CDR3aa: CASSLEPAGGTGELFF

abundance: medium-sized
j_gene: TRBJ2-3
d_gene: TRBD2
v_gene: TRBV18
CDR3nt: TGTGCCAGCTCACCACCGTGGACTAGCGGAGCCCACCGTGCTAGCACAGATACGCAGTATTTT
CDR3aa: CASSPPWTSGAHRASTDTQYF

abundance: few
j_gene: TRBJ2-1
d_gene: TRBD2
v_gene: TRBV12-3/TRBV12-4
CDR3nt: TGTGCCAGCAGTTCGGGACTAGCGGGTAGGATTCTCCGAAATGAGCAGTTCTTC
CDR3aa: CASSSGLAGRILRNEQFF

abundance: -
j_gene: TRBJ1-5
d_gene: TRBD1
v_gene: TRBV20-1
CDR3nt: TGCAGTGCTAGGAAGGGGACAGTTGGTAACCCCCAGCATTTT
CDR3aa: CSARKGTVGNPQHF

abundance: medium-sized
j_gene: TRBJ1-4
d_gene: TRBD1
v_gene: TRBV18
CDR3nt: TGTGCCAGCTCACCTCCTCGACAGGGGGTAGGTGAAAAACTGTTTTTT
CDR3aa: CASSPPRQGVGEKLFF

abundance: large
j_gene: TRBJ2-1
d_gene: -
v_gene: TRBV19
CDR3nt: TGTGCCAGTAGTGATCCGGGGGAACCTTGGCAGTTCTTC
CDR3aa: CASSDPGEPWQFF

abundance: medium-sized
j_gene: TRBJ2-1
d_gene: TRBD2
v_gene: TRBV6-2/TRBV6-3
CDR3nt: TGTGCCAGCAGACCCCCTAGCGGTGAGCAGTTCTTC
CDR3aa: CASRPPSGEQFF

abundance: medium-sized
j_gene: TRBJ1-2
d_gene: -
v_gene: TRBV6-5
CDR3nt: TGTGCCAGCAGTTCCATTGACTATGGCTACACCTTC
CDR3aa: CASSSIDYGYTF

abundance: -
j_gene: TRBJ2-1
d_gene: TRBD2
v_gene: TRBV20-1
CDR3nt: TGCAGTGCTAGAGGGCGAAGTAGCGGGACCTACAATGAGCAGTTCTTC
CDR3aa: CSARGRSSGTYNEQFF

abundance: -
j_gene: TRBJ1-1
d_gene: TRBD1
v_gene: TRBV5-1
CDR3nt: TGCGCCAGCAGCTTGGGGGGCACAGGGGTGGACACTGAAGCTTTCTTT
CDR3aa: CASSLGGTGVDTEAFF

abundance: few
j_gene: TRBJ1-1
d_gene: -
v_gene: TRBV11-2
CDR3nt: TGTGCCAGCAGCTTAGGGGACTTCTCGACTGAAGCTTTCTTT
CDR3aa: CASSLGDFSTEAFF

abundance: few
j_gene: TRBJ1-1
d_gene: -
v_gene: TRBV6-2/TRBV6-3
CDR3nt: TGTGCCAGCAGTGGACAGAGCAACACTGAAGCTTTCTTT
CDR3aa: CASSGQSNTEAFF

abundance: once
j_gene: TRBJ2-7
d_gene: TRBD2
v_gene: TRBV19
CDR3nt: TGTGCCAGTAGTTACCGGACTAGCGGGACCTACGAGCAGTACTTC
CDR3aa: CASSYRTSGTYEQYF

abundance: medium-sized
j_gene: TRBJ2-2
d_gene: -
v_gene: TRBV5-5
CDR3nt: TGTGCCAGCAGCTTGACTCCGGTCGGGGAGCTGTTTTTT
CDR3aa: CASSLTPVGELFF

abundance: -
j_gene: TRBJ1-4
d_gene: -
v_gene: TRBV4-2
CDR3nt: TGTGCCAGCAGCCAAGACTGGGTTGAGACTAATGAAAAACTGTTTTTT
CDR3aa: CASSQDWVETNEKLFF

abundance: few
j_gene: TRBJ2-7
d_gene: -
v_gene: TRBV18
CDR3nt: TGTGCCAGCTCACCTAGCTTTTTCTACGAGCAGTACTTC
CDR3aa: CASSPSFFYEQYF

abundance: -
j_gene: TRBJ1-1
d_gene: -
v_gene: TRBV30
CDR3nt: TGTGCCTGGAGGGACTATTTGGGGGCGGGATGGGCTTTCTTT
CDR3aa: CAWRDYLGAGWAFF

abundance: -
j_gene: TRBJ1-6
d_gene: TRBD1
v_gene: TRBV20-1
CDR3nt: TGCAGTGCTATACAGGGGGGGGGGTATAATTCACCCCTCCACTTT
CDR3aa: CSAIQGGGYNSPLHF

abundance: -
j_gene: TRBJ2-1
d_gene: -
v_gene: TRBV14
CDR3nt: TGTGCCAGCAGCCAGTACAATGAGCAGTTCTTC
CDR3aa: CASSQYNEQFF

abundance: medium-sized
j_gene: TRBJ2-6
d_gene: -
v_gene: TRBV15
CDR3nt: TGTGCCACCTGGGCGGGGGCCCAGACTGGGGCCAACGTCCTGACTTTC
CDR3aa: CATWAGAQTGANVLTF

abundance: large
j_gene: TRBJ2-7
d_gene: -
v_gene: TRBV29-1
CDR3nt: TGCAGCGTTGAAATAGACTACGAGCAGTACTTC
CDR3aa: CSVEIDYEQYF

abundance: -
j_gene: TRBJ2-1
d_gene: TRBD2
v_gene: TRBV29-1
CDR3nt: TGCAGCGTTGATGCGACTAGCGGGAGGGCCAACAATGAGCAGTTCTTC
CDR3aa: CSVDATSGRANNEQFF

abundance: medium-sized
j_gene: TRBJ1-2
d_gene: -
v_gene: TRBV27
CDR3nt: TGTGCCAGCGGGGACATTATCTATGGCTACACCTTC
CDR3aa: CASGDIIYGYTF

abundance: medium-sized
j_gene: TRBJ1-2
d_gene: TRBD1
v_gene: TRBV19
CDR3nt: TGTGCCAGTAGCTTTGGGACAGCGACCTCTAACTATGGCTACACCTTC
CDR3aa: CASSFGTATSNYGYTF

abundance: few
j_gene: TRBJ2-5
d_gene: -
v_gene: TRBV11-1
CDR3nt: TGTGCCAGCAGGTCCAGCGGGGAGACCCAGTACTTC
CDR3aa: CASRSSGETQYF

abundance: -
j_gene: TRBJ2-2
d_gene: TRBD2
v_gene: TRBV4-1
CDR3nt: TGCGCCAGCAGCCCCAGCGGGAGAGACACCGGGGAGCTGTTTTTT
CDR3aa: CASSPSGRDTGELFF

abundance: many
j_gene: TRBJ2-6
d_gene: -
v_gene: TRBV11-2
CDR3nt: TGTGCCAGCAGCCCCTCCGGTGGGAGCTCTGGGGCCAACGTCCTGACTTTC
CDR3aa: CASSPSGGSSGANVLTF

abundance: -
j_gene: TRBJ2-3
d_gene: -
v_gene: TRBV20-1
CDR3nt: TGCAGTGCTAGAGAACTAGCTGAAGATACGCAGTATTTT
CDR3aa: CSARELAEDTQYF

abundance: few
j_gene: TRBJ2-1
d_gene: -
v_gene: TRBV7-3
CDR3nt: TGTGCCAGCAGTCGTACAGGGATCAATGAGCAGTTCTTC
CDR3aa: CASSRTGINEQFF

abundance: medium-sized
j_gene: TRBJ1-4
d_gene: -
v_gene: TRBV6-5
CDR3nt: TGTGCCAGCAGCCCAGACAGGAGTAATGAAAAACTGTTTTTT
CDR3aa: CASSPDRSNEKLFF

abundance: few
j_gene: TRBJ1-2
d_gene: -
v_gene: TRBV6-2/TRBV6-3
CDR3nt: TGTGCCAGCAGCCGACAGGTCCTCTATGGCTACACCTTC
CDR3aa: CASSRQVLYGYTF

abundance: -
j_gene: TRBJ2-7
d_gene: TRBD2
v_gene: TRBV6-2/TRBV6-3
CDR3nt: TGTGCCAGCAGTTACTCGATCACTAGCGGGAGGCTCAGCTCCTACGAGCAGTACTTC
CDR3aa: CASSYSITSGRLSSYEQYF

abundance: medium-sized
j_gene: TRBJ2-7
d_gene: -
v_gene: TRBV30
CDR3nt: TGTGCCTGGAGGTCTGTCGAGACAGACTTCTACGAGCAGTACTTC
CDR3aa: CAWRSVETDFYEQYF